This entry is about one T cell receptor (beta chain). Its target is unknown. This sample was included in a study of T-cell memory formation after mild COVID-19. Study conclusions and caveats: Later expanders leaned CD4+, whereas clones that contracted between day 15 and 85 were balanced CD4/CD8.

MiXCR, run by TCRdb on the 5' RACE reads, gives a single entry per CDR3 protein. The sample records about 180,000 distinct CDR3 sequences, around 18% being singletons. V shed 4 bases, J shed 5 bases, and the junction held 7 bases outside the gene matches. Germline loops: CDR1 SEHNR, CDR2 FQNEAQ (reference sequence). This CDR3 spans 14 amino acids. Sequenced sample: PBMCs or a T cell subset sorted from them (not recorded which). The receptor was isolated from a man between 18 and 35 years old who had mild COVID-19 (a few samples of this study predate the infection). Cell type and time point are not known. The chain uses TRBV7-9 and TRBJ2-5, with TRBD1 identical over 7 bases. CDR3 sequence reads: CASSYTGVGETQYF. The CDR3 DNA reads TGTGCCAGCAGCTACACAGGGGTCGGGGAGACCCAGTACTTC. Complete variable domain (other parts from reference TRBV7-9 and TRBJ2-5): DTGVSQNPRHKITKRGQNVTFRCDPISEHNRLYWYRQTLGQGPEFLTYFQNEAQLEKSRLLSDRFSAERPKGSFSTLEIQRTEQGDSAMYLCASSYTGVGETQYFGPGTRLLVL.